Presented here are 21 T cell receptor beta chains from one specimen sequenced in a study of T cell clones after liver transplantation. TCRdb's table, derived via immunoSEQ multiplex PCR, lists solely in-frame clones and lacks some. The sample yields about 15,000 clones, 82% seen once. Sequenced material: CD8+ T cells from blood, taken 45 to 50 months after liver transplant. The receptors stem from a human patient who received a liver transplant. Some T cells here may be from the graft donor.

V is TRBV6-5 and J is TRBJ2-2; 8 nucleotides match TRBD2. This CDR3 region has 14 residues. Looked up from germline, CDR1 is MNHEY and CDR2 is SVGAGI. V was clipped by 4 bases and J by 4 bases; unmatched bases: 2. CDR3 DNA sequence: TGTGCCAGCAGTTTAGCGGGAATCACCGGGGAGCTGTTTTTT. It encodes CASSLAGITGELFF.

CDR3 nucleotides: TGTGCCAGCAGCGCTACAGGGAATCAGCCCCAGCATTTT. Amino acids: CASSATGNQPQHF. J is TRBJ1-5 and V is TRBV9; maybe TRBD1 (6 bases). CDR3 length: 13 amino acids. Between the trimmed V and J ends, which lost 3 bases and 4 bases, there was a span of 8 bases. CDR1 and CDR2 from the germline V gene are SGDLS and YYNGEE.

This rearrangement joins TRBV27 to TRBJ2-1, with D hard to call. CDR1 is MNHEY and CDR2 is SMNVEV in the germline V gene (reference sequence). The CDR3 covers 11 residues. The V end lost 4 bases, the J end lost 5 bases, and 3 bases lay between the germline ends. The CDR3 coding sequence is TGTGCCAGCAGTTCTAACAATGAGCAGTTCTTC. Encoded protein: CASSSNNEQFF.

A remark on this clone: The junction differs from germline at one of its ends, possibly a read error. The CDR3 reads CASSLLRGALYGYTF. The CDR3 region has the DNA TGTGCCAGCAGCTTATTACGGGGGGCGCTCTATGGCTACACCTTC. The V and J genes are TRBV27 and TRBJ1-2, with a weak D call TRBD1 (6 bases). Per germline, CDR1 MNHEY and CDR2 SMNVEV (reference sequence). This CDR3 has 15 residues.

The sample holds one count of this clone. V usage is TRBV9 and J usage is TRBJ2-7; D is ambiguous. CDR1 is SGDLS and CDR2 is YYNGEE in the germline V gene. The CDR3 extends over 13 amino acids. V was shortened by 2 bases and J by 4 bases, with 10 bases between the two germline ends. The CDR3 region has the DNA TGTGCCAGCAGCGTTGGTGTGAGGTACGAGCAGTACTTC. It is translated as CASSVGVRYEQYF.

In its sample, this clone was seen once. The chain uses TRBV10-1 and TRBJ1-2; the match to TRBD1 covers 9 bases. The V and J ends lost 6 bases and 8 bases, in that order; junction bases with no gene match: 16. Germline V gene sequence: CDR1 WNHNN, CDR2 SYGVQD (reference sequence). This CDR3 has 16 amino acids. CDR3 nucleotide sequence: TGCGCCAGCAGACCGCTATCGGTCGGACAGGGGAAAGGCTACACCTTC. It translates to CASRPLSVGQGKGYTF.

This clone was observed a few times. The CDR3 region has the DNA TGTGCCAGCCCTAGCGGCTCTCAGCAGTACTTC. Residues: CASPSGSQQYF. The J gene is TRBJ2-7, the V gene TRBV2; TRBD2 agrees at 7 bases. Looked up from germline, CDR1 is SNHLY and CDR2 is FYNNEI. This CDR3 has 11 residues. The J segment lost 8 bases and the V segment lost 8 bases, leaving 6 bases of the junction unmatched.

V is TRBV9 and J is TRBJ2-3; 13 bases fit TRBD2. After removal of 5 bases from V and 0 bases from J, the junction contained 15 bases not matched to a gene. The length of the CDR3 is 20 residues. Germline V gives CDR1 SGDLS, CDR2 YYNGEE. This CDR3 reads CASRPSLAGGPLVSTDTQYF. The CDR3 region has the DNA TGTGCCAGCAGGCCCTCACTAGCGGGGGGGCCCCTGGTAAGCACAGATACGCAGTATTTT.

The chain recombines TRBV27 with TRBJ2-7, with D unresolved. Trimming stripped 2 bases from V and 2 bases from J, with 10 bases between. The CDR3 has 14 amino acids. Germline lookup yields CDR1 MNHEY and CDR2 SMNVEV (reference sequence). For the CDR3, the DNA is TGTGCCAGCAGTTTACTGGGTTCCGCCTACGAGCAGTACTTC. Residues: CASSLLGSAYEQYF.

The chain has TRBV6-1 and TRBJ1-5; D gene uncertain. Trimming shortened V by 5 bases and J by 5 bases, and 4 bases separated the two germline ends. This CDR3 spans 11 amino acids. Germline V lookup: CDR1 MNHNS, CDR2 SASEGT. CDR3 protein: CASSSHQPQHF. The CDR3 region has the DNA TGTGCCAGCAGTTCTCATCAGCCCCAGCATTTT.

CDR3 protein: CASGNRGSNQPQHF. CDR3 nucleotides: TGTGCCAGCGGGAACAGGGGAAGCAATCAGCCCCAGCATTTT. The rearrangement joins TRBV27 to TRBJ1-5; 7 nucleotides line up with TRBD1. Trimming removed 8 bases from V and 1 base from J; junction bases left unmatched: 5. CDR3 length equals 14 residues. Germline CDR1 MNHEY, CDR2 SMNVEV (reference sequence).

The gene calls are TRBV28 and TRBJ2-7; 10 nucleotides agree with TRBD1. This CDR3 is 15 amino acids long. Germline assignment: CDR1 MDHEN and CDR2 SYDVKM. Trimming at V came to 6 bases and at J to 5 bases, leaving 10 bases not matched to a gene. The DNA for the CDR3 is TGTGCCAGCAGCTTTCCGGGACAGGGGATAAACGAGCAGTACTTC. It translates to CASSFPGQGINEQYF.

The gene calls are TRBV19 and TRBJ2-3; TRBD2 might be the D (5 bases). This CDR3 region has 18 residues. V was pared by 2 bases and J by 2 bases, with 20 bases between. Germline-derived CDR1 and CDR2 are LNHDA and SQIVND (reference sequence). This CDR3 reads CASSIWVGENFITDTQYF. For the CDR3, the DNA is TGTGCCAGTAGTATATGGGTCGGGGAGAACTTTATCACAGATACGCAGTATTTT. The variable domain in full, with the rest retrieved from reference TRBV19 and TRBJ2-3, is DGGITQSPKYLFRKEGQNVTLSCEQNLNHDAMYWYRQDPGQGLRLIYYSQIVNDFQKGDIAEGYSVSREKKESFPLTVTSAQKNPTAFYLCASSIWVGENFITDTQYFGPGTRLTVL.

J is TRBJ2-2 and V is TRBV19, with 10 positions matching TRBD2. The germline V gene encodes CDR1 LNHDA and CDR2 SQIVND (reference sequence). The CDR3 runs 16 residues. V shed 4 bases, J shed 2 bases, and the junction held 4 bases outside the gene matches. The CDR3 reads CASSTRTSGNTGELFF. CDR3 nucleotides: TGTGCCAGTAGTACCCGGACTAGCGGAAACACCGGGGAGCTGTTTTTT.

The chain is built from TRBV7-6 and TRBJ2-3, with D uncertain. Germline CDR1 SGHVS, CDR2 FNYEAQ. Trimming pared 5 bases from V and 1 base from J, leaving 10 bases between. This CDR3 is 14 amino acids long. CDR3 DNA: TGTGCCAGCAGCCCAGAGGTCCGCACAGATACGCAGTATTTT. Amino acid sequence: CASSPEVRTDTQYF. Full variable domain (outside the CDR3, taken from reference TRBV7-6 and TRBJ2-3): GAGVSQSPRYKVTKRGQDVALRCDPISGHVSLYWYRQALGQGPEFLTYFNYEAQQDKSGLPNDRFSAERPEGSISTLTIQRTEQRDSAMYRCASSPEVRTDTQYFGPGTRLTVL.

Points on this clone: One end of the junction fails to match germline, which may point to a read error. The rearrangement uses TRBV18 and TRBJ2-7, with 10 bases fitting TRBD1. Germline V CDR1 and CDR2: KGHSH, LQKENI. CDR3 length equals 15 residues. The CDR3 here is CASPPSGTGVHEQYF. The CDR3, as DNA: TGTGCCAGCCCACCATCCGGGACAGGGGTTCACGAGCAGTACTTC.

This chain joins TRBV7-4 and TRBJ2-1; 11 bases are shared with TRBD1. Germline V lookup: CDR1 SGHVT, CDR2 SQSDAQ. CDR3 length: 18 residues. Trimming cost V 2 bases and J 6 bases; bases outside gene matches: 12. CDR3 residues: CASSLNRTGTGGGNEQFF. The CDR3 DNA reads TGTGCCAGCAGCTTAAACCGAACCGGGACAGGGGGTGGCAATGAGCAGTTCTTC.

This chain uses TRBV19 with TRBJ2-1, with D possibly matching TRBD2 (6 bases). The CDR3 extends over 13 amino acids. Trimming shortened V by 8 bases and J by 8 bases, and 16 bases separated the two germline ends. Germline V gene lookup returns CDR1 LNHDA and CDR2 SQIVND (reference sequence). This CDR3 is CASQMGRWDEQFF. Written as DNA, the CDR3 is TGTGCCAGTCAGATGGGGAGGTGGGATGAGCAGTTCTTC.

The chain recombines TRBV5-1 with TRBJ2-5; 7 bases are a match to TRBD2. CDR3 length: 15 residues. Trimming took 2 bases from V and 9 from J; bases not matched to a gene: 13. Germline CDR1 and CDR2: SGHRS and YFSETQ. The CDR3 DNA reads as TGCGCCAGCAGCTTTGAGCGGGGACCCCGTGAGGCCCAGTACTTC. It translates to CASSFERGPREAQYF.

J is TRBJ1-1 and V is TRBV27; D gene ambiguous. V lost 0 bases to trimming and J lost 5 bases, with 10 bases between them. This CDR3 has 14 residues. CDR1 and CDR2 (germline): MNHEY, SMNVEV (reference sequence). The CDR3 nucleotides read TGTGCCAGCAGTTTATCTCGGGTAGGGACTGAAGCTTTCTTT. It codes for CASSLSRVGTEAFF.

This clone was observed once. The chain combines TRBV4-1 with TRBJ2-7; the D gene is possibly TRBD1 (5 bases). This CDR3 contains 14 residues. The germline gives CDR1 MGHRA, CDR2 YSYEKL. The V gene lost 0 bases and the J gene lost 1 base, with 7 bases spanning the gap. The CDR3 sequence: CASSQERGSYEQYF. The CDR3 coding sequence is TGCGCCAGCAGCCAAGAAAGGGGTTCCTACGAGCAGTACTTC.